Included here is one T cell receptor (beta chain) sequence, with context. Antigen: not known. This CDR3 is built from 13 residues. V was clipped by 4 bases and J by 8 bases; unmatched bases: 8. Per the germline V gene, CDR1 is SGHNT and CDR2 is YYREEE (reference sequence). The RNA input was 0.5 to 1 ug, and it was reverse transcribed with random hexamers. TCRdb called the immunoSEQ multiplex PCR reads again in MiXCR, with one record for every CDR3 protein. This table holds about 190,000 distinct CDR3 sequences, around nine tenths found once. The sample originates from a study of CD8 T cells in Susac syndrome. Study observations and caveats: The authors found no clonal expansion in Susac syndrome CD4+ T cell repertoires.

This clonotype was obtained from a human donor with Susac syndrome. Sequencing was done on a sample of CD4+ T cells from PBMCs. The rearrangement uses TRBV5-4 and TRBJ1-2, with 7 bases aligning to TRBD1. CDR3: CASSPDRDRGYTF. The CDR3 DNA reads TGTGCCAGCAGCCCCGACAGGGATCGGGGCTACACCTTC.